The 12 T cell receptor beta chains below all came from one sample that was sequenced in a study of regulatory T cells in long-lasting Graves disease. The time point denotes: newly diagnosed GD, antithyroid drugs for less than 3 months. The TCR library was made from RNA extracted from PBMCs. With iRepertoire HTBI primers and Arm-PCR of CDR3 regions, TCR beta libraries were built. TCRdb re-derived calls from the multiplex PCR reads in MiXCR, one entry per CDR3 protein. The data show roughly 410,000 distinct CDR3 sequences, 14% to 15% seen once. These data were also reused for a study on T cells in Graves' hyperthyroidism and ophthalmopathy.

This material consisted of peripheral blood mononuclear cells (PBMCs), taken at new diagnosis, from a patient treated with antithyroid drugs. These receptor sequences come from a woman aged 40 to 50 with Graves disease.

Only a few counts were recorded for this clonotype. This chain links TRBV20-1 with TRBJ2-3; D unresolved. Germline CDR1 reads DFQATT; CDR2 reads SNEGSKA (reference sequence). Between the trimmed V and J ends, which lost 0 bases and 2 bases, there was a span of 18 bases. This CDR3 has 17 amino acids. CDR3: CSARDTSWAQSTDTQYF. In DNA form, the CDR3 reads TGCAGTGCTAGAGATACTTCTTGGGCCCAATCCACAGATACGCAGTATTTT.

In its sample, this clonotype was seen a few times. The rearrangement links TRBV14 to TRBJ2-2; 10 bases are a match to TRBD2. The junction had 11 bases not matched to a gene; V was cut back by 0 bases and J by 1 base. Germline assignment: CDR1 SGHDN and CDR2 FVKESK. The CDR3 runs 20 residues. As DNA, the CDR3 is TGTGCCAGCAGCCAAGAGACAACTCAACTAGCGGGGATGAACACCGGGGAGCTGTTTTTT. Translating it yields CASSQETTQLAGMNTGELFF.

This clonotype was seen at least ten times. V and J are TRBV11-3 and TRBJ2-2, with D maybe TRBD2 (6 bases). V lost 7 bases to trimming and J lost 7 bases, with 19 bases between them. Germline CDR1 is SGHNT and CDR2 is YENEEA. The CDR3 is 15 amino acids. The CDR3 sequence is CASNNQRAQGGELFF. DNA for the CDR3: TGTGCCAGCAACAACCAGCGGGCCCAGGGCGGGGAGCTGTTTTTT.

V gene TRBV10-2 combines with J gene TRBJ2-5, with 13 positions matching TRBD2. Germline-derived CDR1 and CDR2 are WSHSY and SAAADI. Trimming took 0 bases from V and 4 from J; bases not matched to a gene: 5. The CDR3 length is 17 residues. CDR3 loop: CASSESTSGRAPETQYF. Written as DNA, the CDR3 is TGCGCCAGCAGTGAGTCTACTAGCGGGAGGGCCCCAGAGACCCAGTACTTC.

This clonotype was counted ten times or more. This chain joins TRBV9 and TRBJ1-5; TRBD1 might be the D (5 bases). V lost 4 bases, J lost 0 bases, and 8 bases lay in between. This CDR3 is built from 14 residues. In germline, CDR1 is SGDLS, CDR2 YYNGEE. The CDR3 here is CASSRGVSNQPQHF. The CDR3, as DNA: TGTGCCAGCAGCCGGGGGGTTAGCAATCAGCCCCAGCATTTT. The complete variable domain, with remaining parts taken from reference TRBV9 and TRBJ1-5, reads DSGVTQTPKHLITATGQRVTLRCSPRSGDLSVYWYQQSLDQGLQFLIQYYNGEERAKGNILERFSAQQFPDLHSELNLSSLELGDSALYFCASSRGVSNQPQHFGDGTRLSIL.

This clonotype has only a few counts. V and J are TRBV4-1 and TRBJ2-7; TRBD1 matches at 8 bases. CDR3 length: 15 amino acids. J gave up 4 bases and V 0 bases, and 5 bases lay outside the gene matches. The germline V gene encodes CDR1 MGHRA and CDR2 YSYEKL. CDR3 in DNA: TGCGCCAGCAGCCAAGAAGGGCAGGGGGCTTACGAGCAGTACTTC. Its translation: CASSQEGQGAYEQYF.

The V and J genes are TRBV29-1 and TRBJ2-5; D is possibly TRBD1 (7 bases). CDR3 length: 12 residues. Trimming left V 4 bases short and J 5 bases short, with 11 bases between. The V gene's germline CDR1 is SQVTM and CDR2 ANQGSEA. As DNA, the CDR3 is TGCAGCGTTGGCTCAGGGGGGGAGACCCAGTACTTC. Translation gives CSVGSGGETQYF.

This clonotype came up a few times. This clone may be a read error of a much larger clone one base away. This chain joins TRBV7-8 and TRBJ1-1; D is unresolved. The CDR3 has 12 residues. The germline V gene has CDR1 SGHVS and CDR2 FQNEAQ. CDR3 coding DNA: TGTGCCAGCAGACGGGCCACCACTAAAGCTTTCTTT. Translating it yields CASRRATTKAFF.

This clonotype was seen at least ten times. The V and J genes are TRBV13 and TRBJ1-6, with D uncertain. The V end lost 7 bases, the J end lost 7 bases, and 8 bases lay between the germline ends. The CDR3 covers 12 residues. Germline V lookup: CDR1 PRHDT, CDR2 FYEKMQ (reference sequence). In DNA form, the CDR3 reads TGTGCCAGCAAAGGGAGGAATTCACCCCTCCACTTT. Translating it yields CASKGRNSPLHF.

This clonotype was counted at least ten times. The junction and the germline gene differ at one end; a read error may be behind it. The chain links TRBV12-3 or TRBV12-4 to TRBJ2-7; TRBD2 matches 14 bases. The length of the CDR3 is 13 residues. CDR3 DNA: TGTGCCAGCAGTCCGACTAGCGGGAGGGCCCATTTCTTC. It encodes CASSPTSGRAHFF.

This clonotype was seen more than once but under ten times. The genes are TRBV5-6 and TRBJ1-4, with TRBD1 matching 7 bases. The CDR3 runs to 13 residues. Germline V gene sequence: CDR1 SGHDT, CDR2 YYEEEE. J lost 11 bases, V lost 4 bases, and 8 bases had no gene match. CDR3 amino acids: CASSQGTAWKLFF. CDR3 sequence (DNA): TGTGCCAGCAGCCAGGGGACAGCGTGGAAACTGTTTTTT.

This clonotype was seen ten or more times. The rearrangement uses TRBV13 and TRBJ1-1; D might be TRBD1 (5 bases). This CDR3 comprises 14 residues. Trimming pared 0 bases from V and 8 bases from J, leaving 13 bases between. Per germline, CDR1 PRHDT and CDR2 FYEKMQ (reference sequence). DNA of the CDR3: TGTGCCAGCAGCTTAGGCCTCGCTAGGGGAGAAGCTTTCTTT. Protein sequence: CASSLGLARGEAFF.